This T cell receptor beta chain stems from a study of Ad26.COV2.S vaccination and SARS-CoV-2 variants. Germline trimming cut 2 bases from V and 5 bases from J; bases unmatched to any gene: 11. The CDR3 consists of 16 residues. In germline, CDR1 is LGHNA, CDR2 YSLEER. Sequencing was performed with immunoSEQ multiplex PCR; in TCRdb, only in-frame clones are kept and a portion is missing. The table includes 380,000 or so clones, around four fifths detected once. As for treatment: around 19 received Ad26.COV2.S at low or high dose, single or two shots; roughly 5 received placebo; per-sample allocation not given. Sampling was done on day 63 after the first vaccine or placebo injection.

Material: peripheral blood, obtained in a trial of Ad26.COV2.S vaccine versus placebo. The chain has TRBV4-3 and TRBJ2-7, with 8 bases fitting TRBD2. This TCR derives from a person between 18 and 65 years old who received the Ad26.COV2.S COVID-19 vaccine or a placebo. The DNA for the CDR3 is TGCGCCAGCAGCCAACTCACGGGGGGGCCTGATCACGAGCAGTACTTC. Protein sequence: CASSQLTGGPDHEQYF.